This T cell receptor (beta chain) was found in a study of relationships among human T cell subsets. TCR alpha and beta CDR3s were amplified from mRNA by semiquantitative ARM-PCR. Exponential amplification used communal superprimers after tagged nested gene-specific primers in ARM-PCR. From the multiplex PCR reads, TCRdb called clonotypes with MiXCR, one entry per CDR3 protein. Here the sample spans a few thousand distinct CDR3 sequences, roughly half being singletons. The germline V gene has CDR1 DFQATT and CDR2 SNEGSKA (reference sequence). The CDR3 runs 16 residues. The trim removed 1 base at V and 7 bases at J, leaving 9 bases unmatched. After CD4+CD56+ natural killer T cells were removed, anti-CD294 beads selected CD4+CD25-CD294+ Th2 cells.

The rearrangement uses TRBV20-1 and TRBJ2-1, with 11 bases matching TRBD2. Source material: CD4+ Th2 cells sorted from blood. The sequence derives from a man aged 35 to 55 in good health. Here the CDR3 DNA reads TGCAGTGCTAGAGGAATCAGGCTAGCGGGAGGAAATGAGCAGTTCTTC. This sequence encodes CSARGIRLAGGNEQFF.